This T cell receptor (beta chain) appears in the sequencing data of a study of OX40 agonist ivuxolimab in advanced cancers. Trimming left V 3 bases short and J 7 bases short, with 12 bases between. Germline V gives CDR1 KGHSH, CDR2 LQKENI. There are 14 residues in the CDR3. The data were produced by immunoSEQ multiplex PCR, yet TCRdb's version contains in-frame clones alone and is incomplete. This sample carries roughly 35,000 clones, under 80% of them seen once, and the ten largest clones take over 9.5%. The sample in question was CD4+ or CD8+ T cells sorted from blood, obtained in a trial of the OX40 agonist ivuxolimab. This chain connects TRBV18 to TRBJ1-4, with D perhaps matching TRBD1 (5 bases). This TCR came from an adult with an advanced solid tumor such as melanoma, head and neck, liver or kidney cancer. The CDR3 bases are TGTGCCAGCTCACCCTCCGAGACAGCTGAAAAACTGTTTTTT. Encoded protein: CASSPSETAEKLFF.